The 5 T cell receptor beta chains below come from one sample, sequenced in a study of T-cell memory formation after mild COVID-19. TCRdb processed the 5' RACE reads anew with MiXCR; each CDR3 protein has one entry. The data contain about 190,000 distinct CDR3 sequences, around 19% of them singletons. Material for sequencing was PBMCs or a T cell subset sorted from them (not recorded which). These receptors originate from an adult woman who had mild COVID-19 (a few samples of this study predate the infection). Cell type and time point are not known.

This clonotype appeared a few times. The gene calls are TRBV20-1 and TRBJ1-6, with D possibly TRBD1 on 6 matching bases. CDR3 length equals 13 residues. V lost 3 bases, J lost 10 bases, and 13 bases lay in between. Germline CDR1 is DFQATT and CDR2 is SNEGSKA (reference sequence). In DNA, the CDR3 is TGCAGTGCTAGGGAAACAGGGTTATCACCCCTCCACTTT. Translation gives CSARETGLSPLHF.

This CDR3 reads CATKGTSSTEQFF. For the CDR3, the DNA is TGTGCCACCAAGGGGACTAGCTCCACTGAGCAGTTCTTC. The V and J genes are TRBV24-1 and TRBJ2-1, with 9 positions matching TRBD2. Per germline, CDR1 KGHDR and CDR2 SFDVKD. The CDR3 has 13 residues. V lost 8 bases and J lost 9; bases outside the gene matches: 7.

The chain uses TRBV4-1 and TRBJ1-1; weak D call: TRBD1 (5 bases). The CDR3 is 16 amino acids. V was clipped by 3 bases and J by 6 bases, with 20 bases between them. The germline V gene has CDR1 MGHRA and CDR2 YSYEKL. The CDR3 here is CASSHVRRKGLAEAFF. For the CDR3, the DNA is TGCGCCAGCAGCCACGTACGACGTAAGGGACTGGCTGAAGCTTTCTTT.

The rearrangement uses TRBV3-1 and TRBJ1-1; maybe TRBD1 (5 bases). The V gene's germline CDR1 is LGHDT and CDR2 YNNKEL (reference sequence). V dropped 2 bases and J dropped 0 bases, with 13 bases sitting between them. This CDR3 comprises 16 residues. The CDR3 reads CASSQIKTAMNTEAFF. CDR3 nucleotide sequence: TGTGCCAGCAGCCAAATTAAGACAGCAATGAACACTGAAGCTTTCTTT. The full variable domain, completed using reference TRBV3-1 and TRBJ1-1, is DTAVSQTPKYLVTQMGNDKSIKCEQNLGHDTMYWYKQDSKKFLKIMFSYNNKELIINETVPNRFSPKSPDKAHLNLHINSLELGDSAVYFCASSQIKTAMNTEAFFGQGTRLTVV.

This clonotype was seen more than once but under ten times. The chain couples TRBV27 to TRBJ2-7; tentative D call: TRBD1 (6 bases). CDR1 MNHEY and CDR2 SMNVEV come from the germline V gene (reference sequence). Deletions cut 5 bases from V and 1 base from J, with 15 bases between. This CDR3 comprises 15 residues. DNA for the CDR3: TGTGCCAGCAGTGTAAGACAGGTCTCTTCCTACGAGCAGTACTTC. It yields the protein CASSVRQVSSYEQYF.